The 9 T cell receptor beta chains listed next were all sequenced from one sample in a study of cytotoxic CD8 clonotypes in ibrutinib-treated CLL. The protocol was immunoSEQ multiplex PCR, while the TCRdb copy is restricted to in-frame clones and leaves out a portion. The repertoire holds some 100,000 clones, with roughly 60% as singletons. Here the sequenced sample was PBMCs, taken after 24 months of ibrutinib treatment. The receptor set was obtained from a human donor with chronic lymphocytic leukemia.

CDR3 sequence reads: CASSRSSDGYQETQYF. The CDR3 DNA sequence: TGCGCCAGCAGCCGCTCATCCGACGGGTACCAAGAGACCCAGTACTTC. V is TRBV4-1 and J is TRBJ2-5; D ambiguous. This CDR3 is 16 amino acids long. V shed 4 bases and J shed 0 bases, with 15 bases lying between them. The V gene's germline CDR1 is MGHRA and CDR2 YSYEKL.

The chain joins TRBV5-4 to TRBJ1-1; 8 positions match TRBD1. The CDR3 has 12 residues. With V trimmed by 4 bases and J by 5 bases, 1 base remained unmatched. Per the germline V gene, CDR1 is SGHNT and CDR2 is YYREEE (reference sequence). DNA of the CDR3: TGTGCCAGCAGCACAGGGGGGACTGAAGCTTTCTTT. The encoded protein is CASSTGGTEAFF.

V is TRBV11-2 and J is TRBJ2-7, with D unclear. Trimming stripped 2 bases from V and 6 bases from J, with 8 bases between. CDR1 and CDR2 (germline): SGHAT, FQNNGV. This CDR3 spans 12 amino acids. The CDR3: CASSLSEVEQYF. The CDR3 nucleotides are TGTGCCAGCAGCTTATCCGAGGTCGAGCAGTACTTC.

This clone was seen a handful of times. The chain uses TRBV6-6 and TRBJ1-1; unclear D gene. V was shortened by 3 bases and J by 3 bases, with 8 bases between the two germline ends. The CDR3 loop spans 13 amino acids. Germline loops: CDR1 MNHNY, CDR2 SVGAGI (reference sequence). The CDR3 coding sequence is TGTGCCAGCAGTTATGGGTTTTACACTGAAGCTTTCTTT. This sequence encodes CASSYGFYTEAFF.

This chain joins TRBV15 and TRBJ2-7; D is unresolved. V dropped 3 bases and J dropped 5 bases, with 17 bases sitting between them. Germline V lookup: CDR1 LNHNV, CDR2 YYDKDF (reference sequence). CDR3 length equals 15 residues. The CDR3 spells CATSRAEGFFNEQYF. The CDR3 nucleotides are TGTGCCACCAGCAGGGCAGAAGGATTTTTTAACGAGCAGTACTTC. The full variable domain, rest sourced from reference TRBV15 and TRBJ2-7, is DAMVIQNPRYQVTQFGKPVTLSCSQTLNHNVMYWYQQKSSQAPKLLFHYYDKDFNNEADTPDNFQSRRPNTSFCFLDIRSPGLGDTAMYLCATSRAEGFFNEQYFGPGTRLTVT.

There are a few counts of this clone. The chain recombines TRBV30 with TRBJ1-2; no definite D call. Trimming took off 1 base at V and 4 bases at J, with 13 bases between the two ends. Germline CDR1 reads GTSNPN; CDR2 reads SVGIG (reference sequence). The CDR3 spans 14 residues. The CDR3, as DNA: TGTGCCTGGAGTGCCTTCCCCGGCAGCTATGGCTACACCTTC. Protein: CAWSAFPGSYGYTF. Together with reference TRBV30 and TRBJ1-2, the CDR3 gives the full variable domain: SQTIHQWPATLVQPVGSPLSLECTVEGTSNPNLYWYRQAAGRGLQLLFYSVGIGQISSEVPQNLSASRPQDRQFILSSKKLLLSDSGFYLCAWSAFPGSYGYTFGSGTRLTVV.

This clone occurred a few times. The chain has TRBV30 and TRBJ1-4, with a tentative D call TRBD1 (5 bases). Per germline, CDR1 GTSNPN and CDR2 SVGIG (reference sequence). Trimming took 0 bases from V and 15 from J, leaving 20 bases between them. The CDR3 has 14 amino acids. The CDR3 coding sequence is TGTGCCTGGAGTGTAGGGGAGGTGTCGGGTGGAGTGTTTTTT. Translation: CAWSVGEVSGGVFF.

A remark on this clone: The same CDR3 can be traced to other DNA sequences in this sample. The V gene is TRBV30, the J gene TRBJ1-1; 8 bases fit TRBD1. The CDR3 is 14 amino acids. V trimming: 3 bases; J trimming: 3 bases; junction bases outside the gene matches: 6. Germline CDR1 reads GTSNPN; CDR2 reads SVGIG (reference sequence). CDR3 protein: CAWSVLQGDTEAFF. Written as DNA, the CDR3 is TGTGCCTGGAGCGTTCTACAGGGGGACACTGAAGCTTTCTTT.

J is TRBJ2-3 and V is TRBV7-8, with D hard to call. The length of the CDR3 is 13 residues. Germline V gives CDR1 SGHVS, CDR2 FQNEAQ. Trimming took off 6 bases at V and 2 bases at J, with 9 bases between the two ends. Written as DNA, the CDR3 is TGTGCCAGCAGTTATGACCCCACAGATACGCAGTATTTT. Translating gives CASSYDPTDTQYF.